The 17 T cell receptor beta chains below were found in one sample sequenced in a study of blood T cell repertoires in COVID-19. The protocol was immunoSEQ multiplex PCR, while the TCRdb copy is restricted to in-frame clones and leaves out a portion. The sample yields around 30,000 clones, 77% seen once. Source material: peripheral blood. Receptors originate from a woman in her 70s with active or convalescent COVID-19.

This clone was recorded a few times. This rearrangement joins TRBV6-5 to TRBJ1-5, with D possibly matching TRBD1 (6 bases). The V end was cut by 5 bases, the J end by 3 bases, with 8 bases between. This CDR3 spans 13 amino acids. Germline CDR1 is MNHEY and CDR2 is SVGAGI. CDR3 nucleotide sequence: TGTGCCAGCAGTAGGGGGTACAATCAGCCCCAGCATTTT. Translating gives CASSRGYNQPQHF.

This clone turned up a few times. The chain recombines TRBV6-2 or TRBV6-3 with TRBJ1-1, with 7 nucleotides matching TRBD1. The CDR3 contains 13 residues. V was pared by 5 bases and J by 6 bases, with 6 bases of the junction left unmatched. Germline CDR1 reads MNHEY; CDR2 reads SVGEGT. As DNA, the CDR3 is TGTGCCAGCAGTCGACGACAGGGCGCTGAAGCTTTCTTT. Protein sequence: CASSRRQGAEAFF.

V is TRBV2 and J is TRBJ1-4; D is unresolved. The length of the CDR3 is 13 residues. Germline V gene data show CDR1 as SNHLY and CDR2 as FYNNEI. V was shortened by 8 bases and J by 8 bases, with 15 bases between the two germline ends. Here the CDR3 DNA reads TGTGCCAGCGGGAGGCAGGAGAGGGAAAAACTGTTTTTT. It yields the protein CASGRQEREKLFF.

The rearrangement links TRBV5-4 to TRBJ1-3; a weak D match, TRBD1 (6 bases). V was shortened by 4 bases and J by 7 bases, with 12 bases between the two germline ends. CDR1 and CDR2 (germline): SGHNT, YYREEE (reference sequence). The CDR3 contains 13 residues. The CDR3 loop reads CASSLQGRNTIYF. The DNA for the CDR3 is TGTGCCAGCAGCCTACAGGGTCGGAACACCATATATTTT.

The V gene is TRBV4-1, the J gene TRBJ1-2; no definite D call. CDR1 and CDR2 from the germline V gene are MGHRA and YSYEKL. The V end lost 6 bases, the J end lost 3 bases, and 14 bases lay between the germline ends. The CDR3 loop spans 14 amino acids. The CDR3 here is CASRRTSGDYGYTF. The CDR3 DNA reads TGCGCCAGCAGACGAACTTCCGGGGACTATGGCTACACCTTC.

This chain joins TRBV29-1 and TRBJ1-2; TRBD1 is a possible D gene (6 bases). Trimming shortened V by 6 bases and J by 10 bases, and 15 bases separated the two germline ends. Germline V gene data show CDR1 as SQVTM and CDR2 as ANQGSEA. The CDR3 has 11 amino acids. As DNA, the CDR3 is TGCAGCGTGACCCTGACAGGCTACTACACCTTC. It codes for CSVTLTGYYTF.

The chain combines TRBV7-2 with TRBJ1-5, with D possibly TRBD1 on 6 matching bases. The CDR3 extends over 14 amino acids. The germline V gene encodes CDR1 SGHTA and CDR2 FQGNSA. Trimming stripped 5 bases from V and 7 bases from J, with 15 bases between. The CDR3 spells CASSPSWTVQPQHF. CDR3 nucleotide sequence: TGTGCCAGCAGCCCTTCTTGGACAGTCCAGCCCCAGCATTTT.

The chain combines TRBV18 with TRBJ1-4; 10 bases map to TRBD1. V was clipped by 3 bases and J by 8 bases; unmatched bases: 3. The germline CDR1 and CDR2 sequences are KGHSH and LQKENI. The CDR3 runs to 14 residues. CDR3 in DNA: TGTGCCAGCTCACCGACAGGGGGCAGCGAAAAACTGTTTTTT. It is translated as CASSPTGGSEKLFF.

The V call is TRBV19, the J call TRBJ2-4, with D possibly being TRBD2 (6 bases). Germline V gene sequence: CDR1 LNHDA, CDR2 SQIVND (reference sequence). V was pared by 0 bases and J by 11 bases, with 11 bases between. The CDR3 has 13 amino acids. In nucleotides, the CDR3 is TGTGCCAGTAGTATAGAGGAGGGAATCGTTCAGTACTTC. Amino acid sequence: CASSIEEGIVQYF.

A few counts support this clone. J is TRBJ2-2 and V is TRBV7-2, with 8 bases aligning to TRBD1. The V segment lost 5 bases and the J segment 5 bases; nucleotides outside the gene matches: 16. Germline lookup yields CDR1 SGHTA and CDR2 FQGNSA. The CDR3 runs 18 residues. Written as DNA, the CDR3 is TGTGCCAGCAGCACCCAGGGGGGAGACAGGGGCTGGACCGGGGAGCTGTTTTTT. Protein sequence: CASSTQGGDRGWTGELFF.

The CDR3 region has the DNA TGTGCCAGCAGCCGAGGCAACGCCTATGGCTACACCTTC. Its protein product is CASSRGNAYGYTF. The chain recombines TRBV3-1 (or the pseudogene TRBV3-2) with TRBJ1-2; D gene uncertain. Trimming shortened V by 4 bases and J by 4 bases, and 10 bases separated the two germline ends. CDR1 and CDR2 (germline): LGHDT, YNNKEL (reference sequence). CDR3 length equals 13 residues.

This clone was seen only a few times. The gene calls are TRBV6-2 or TRBV6-3 and TRBJ2-7; 15 positions agree with TRBD2. The CDR3 has 20 amino acids. The V segment lost 3 bases and the J segment 0 bases; nucleotides outside the gene matches: 12. CDR1 and CDR2 from the germline V gene are MNHEY and SVGEGT. The CDR3 coding sequence is TGTGCCAGCAGTTATGATTCGGGACTAGCGGGGGGAACGAGCTCCTACGAGCAGTACTTC. Protein product: CASSYDSGLAGGTSSYEQYF.

The chain combines TRBV5-1 with TRBJ2-2; 9 bases line up with TRBD1. Germline trimming cut 3 bases from V and 4 bases from J; bases unmatched to any gene: 7. The CDR3 covers 16 residues. Germline lookup yields CDR1 SGHRS and CDR2 YFSETQ. The CDR3 here is CASSSTGTGITGELFF. For the CDR3, the DNA is TGCGCCAGCAGCTCCACCGGGACAGGGATCACCGGGGAGCTGTTTTTT.

The rearrangement links TRBV5-1 to TRBJ2-4; TRBD1 matches at 7 bases. Germline V gene lookup returns CDR1 SGHRS and CDR2 YFSETQ. Unmatched junction bases numbered 8, after V lost 4 bases and J lost 1 base. There are 16 residues in the CDR3. The CDR3 loop reads CASSQGTDSAKNIQYF. The CDR3 DNA is TGCGCCAGCAGCCAAGGGACAGATTCGGCCAAAAACATTCAGTACTTC.

V is TRBV13 and J is TRBJ1-4; D remains unclear. This CDR3 is 16 amino acids long. V lost 0 bases, J lost 2 bases, and 10 bases lay in between. Germline V gene data show CDR1 as PRHDT and CDR2 as FYEKMQ (reference sequence). Here the CDR3 DNA reads TGTGCCAGCAGCTTAGGCTTCCGGGTGACTAATGAAAAACTGTTTTTT. This codes for CASSLGFRVTNEKLFF. Full variable domain (rest looked up from reference TRBV13 and TRBJ1-4): AAGVIQSPRHLIKEKRETATLKCYPIPRHDTVYWYQQGPGQDPQFLISFYEKMQSDKGSIPDRFSAQQFSDYHSELNMSSLELGDSALYFCASSLGFRVTNEKLFFGSGTQLSVL.

The rearrangement links TRBV5-5 to TRBJ1-4; D gene uncertain. With 1 base removed from V and 0 bases from J, the gap between germline ends came to 4 bases. Germline V lookup: CDR1 SGHKS, CDR2 YYEKEE (reference sequence). This CDR3 is 14 amino acids long. The chain's CDR3 is CASSLLATNEKLFF. The CDR3 DNA reads as TGTGCCAGCAGCTTGCTAGCAACTAATGAAAAACTGTTTTTT.

This chain uses TRBV19 with TRBJ2-7; 7 positions agree with TRBD1. V lost 6 bases and J lost 3; bases outside the gene matches: 8. The germline V gene has CDR1 LNHDA and CDR2 SQIVND (reference sequence). The CDR3 extends over 14 amino acids. The CDR3 region is CASSLGRQGYEQYF. CDR3 DNA: TGTGCCAGTAGCCTGGGGCGACAGGGCTACGAGCAGTACTTC.